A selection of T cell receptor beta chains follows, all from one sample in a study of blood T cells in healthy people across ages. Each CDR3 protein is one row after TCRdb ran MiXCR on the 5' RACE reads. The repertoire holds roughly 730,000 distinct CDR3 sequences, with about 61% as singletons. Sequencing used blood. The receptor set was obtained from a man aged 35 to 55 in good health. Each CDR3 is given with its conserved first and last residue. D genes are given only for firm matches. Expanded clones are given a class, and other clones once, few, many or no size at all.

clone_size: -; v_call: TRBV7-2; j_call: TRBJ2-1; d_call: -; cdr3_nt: TGTGCCAGCACCCTAGTAAGCGGACCCTACAATGAGCAGTTCTTC; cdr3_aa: CASTLVSGPYNEQFF
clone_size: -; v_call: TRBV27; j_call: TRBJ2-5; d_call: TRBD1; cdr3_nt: TGTGCCAGCAAAGGGCAGGGGGCGCTAGAGACCCAGTACTTC; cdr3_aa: CASKGQGALETQYF
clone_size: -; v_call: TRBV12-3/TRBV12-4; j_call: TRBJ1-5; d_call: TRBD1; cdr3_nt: TGTGCCAGCACCCCGACAGGGGGTTCTAGCAATCAGCCCCAGCATTTT; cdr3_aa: CASTPTGGSSNQPQHF
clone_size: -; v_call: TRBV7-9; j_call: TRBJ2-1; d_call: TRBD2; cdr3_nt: TGTGCCAGCAGCCACCGAGCGGGGGGGAAAGGCAATGAGCAGTTCTTC; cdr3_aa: CASSHRAGGKGNEQFF
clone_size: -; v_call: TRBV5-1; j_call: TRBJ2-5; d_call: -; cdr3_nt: TGCGCCAGCAGCTTGGCCAACTATGGCCAAGAGACCCAGTACTTC; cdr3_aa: CASSLANYGQETQYF
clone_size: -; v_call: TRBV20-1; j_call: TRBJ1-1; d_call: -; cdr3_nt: TGCAGTGCTAGAGACAGGGTGAACACTGAAGCTTTCTTT; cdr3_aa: CSARDRVNTEAFF
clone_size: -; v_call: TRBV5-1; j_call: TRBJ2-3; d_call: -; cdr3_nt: TGCGCCAGCAGGAGCCCCGGGGGCGTGAGCACAGATACGCAGTATTTT; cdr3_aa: CASRSPGGVSTDTQYF
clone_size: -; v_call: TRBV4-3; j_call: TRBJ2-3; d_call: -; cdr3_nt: TGCGCCAGCAGCCAAGATAGGGGGTCAGATACGCAGTATTTT; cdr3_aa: CASSQDRGSDTQYF
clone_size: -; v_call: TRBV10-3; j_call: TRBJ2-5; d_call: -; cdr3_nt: TGTGCCATCAGTGAGTCGAGGGGGGAACAAGAGACCCAGTACTTC; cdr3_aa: CAISESRGEQETQYF
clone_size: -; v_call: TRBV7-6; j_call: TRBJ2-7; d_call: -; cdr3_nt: TGTGCCAGCAGCCTCCGGAGCGCCGTTAGCTCCTACGAGCAGTACTTC; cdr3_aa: CASSLRSAVSSYEQYF
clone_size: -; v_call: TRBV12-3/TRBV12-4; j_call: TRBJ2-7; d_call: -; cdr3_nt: TGTGCCAGCCCCTCCCCTCCAGGGTTTAACGAGCAGTACTTC; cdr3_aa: CASPSPPGFNEQYF
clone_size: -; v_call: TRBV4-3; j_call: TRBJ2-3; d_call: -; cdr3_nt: TGCGCCAGCAGCCCCCGAAGTAGCACGGCAGATACGCAGTATTTT; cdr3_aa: CASSPRSSTADTQYF
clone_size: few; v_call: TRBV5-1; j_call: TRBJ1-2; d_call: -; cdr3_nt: TGCGCCAGCAGCTTGACCGACTACTATGGCTACACCTTC; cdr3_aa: CASSLTDYYGYTF
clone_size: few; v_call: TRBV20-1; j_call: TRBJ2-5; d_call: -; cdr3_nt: TGCAGCGACCGGGGGATAGGAGAGACCCAGTACTTC; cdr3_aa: CSDRGIGETQYF
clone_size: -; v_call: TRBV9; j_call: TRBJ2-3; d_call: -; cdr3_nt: TGTGCCAGCAGCGTAATTGTGGGGGCCAGGGATACGCAGTATTTT; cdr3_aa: CASSVIVGARDTQYF
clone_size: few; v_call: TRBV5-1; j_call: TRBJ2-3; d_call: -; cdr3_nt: TGCGCCAGCAGCCTGGGGCGGGGAGGAAGCACAGATACGCAGTATTTT; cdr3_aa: CASSLGRGGSTDTQYF
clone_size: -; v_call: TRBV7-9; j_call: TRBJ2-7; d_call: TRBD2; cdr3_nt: TGTGCCAGCAGCCGGACTAGCCCTCCCTACGAGCAGTACTTC; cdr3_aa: CASSRTSPPYEQYF
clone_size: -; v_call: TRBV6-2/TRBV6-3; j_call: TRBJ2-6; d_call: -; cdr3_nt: TGTGCCAGCGATTGGGGCTCTGGGGCCAACGTCCTGACTTTC; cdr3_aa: CASDWGSGANVLTF
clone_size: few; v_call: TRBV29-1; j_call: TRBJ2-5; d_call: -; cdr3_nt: TGCAGCGTTGGCCCAAGCGGTCCGGAGACCCAGTACTTC; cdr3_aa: CSVGPSGPETQYF
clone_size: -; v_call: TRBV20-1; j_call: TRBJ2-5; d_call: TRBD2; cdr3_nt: TGCAGTGCTAGGGAGACGGGGACTAGCGGCAATGAGCAGTACTTC; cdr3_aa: CSARETGTSGNEQYF
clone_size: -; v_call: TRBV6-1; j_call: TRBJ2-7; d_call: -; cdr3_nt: TGTGCCAGCAGTGAAGCGCAAGGGTACGGGTACGAGCAGTACTTC; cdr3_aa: CASSEAQGYGYEQYF
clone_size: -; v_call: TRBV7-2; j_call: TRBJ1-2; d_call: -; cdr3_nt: TGTGCCAGCAGCAAACCGCAGCAAGACGGCTACACCTTC; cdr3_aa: CASSKPQQDGYTF
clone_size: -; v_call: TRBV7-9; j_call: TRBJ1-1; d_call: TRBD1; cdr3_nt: TGTGCCAGCAGTCGGACAGGGGGCTTGGTCACTGAAGCTTTCTTT; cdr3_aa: CASSRTGGLVTEAFF
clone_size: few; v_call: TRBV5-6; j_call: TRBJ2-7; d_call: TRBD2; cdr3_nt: TGTGCCAGCAGCTTGTCGGCGAGACCAGCGGGGGTATCCTACGAGCAGTACTTC; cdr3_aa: CASSLSARPAGVSYEQYF
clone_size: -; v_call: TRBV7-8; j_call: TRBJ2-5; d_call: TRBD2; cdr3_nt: TGTGCCAGCAGCTTCTCGCGGGAGAGTAATGAAGAGACCCAGTACTTC; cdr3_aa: CASSFSRESNEETQYF
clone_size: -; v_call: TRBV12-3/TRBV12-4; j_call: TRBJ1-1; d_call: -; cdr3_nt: TGTGCCAGCAGTTTATTGTTGGCCAGGGTGAGGACTGAAGCTTTCTTT; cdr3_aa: CASSLLLARVRTEAFF
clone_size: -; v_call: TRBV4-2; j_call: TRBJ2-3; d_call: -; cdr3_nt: TGTGCCAGCAGCCCTTCGGACTACCCCTCTAGCACAGATACGCAGTATTTT; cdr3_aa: CASSPSDYPSSTDTQYF
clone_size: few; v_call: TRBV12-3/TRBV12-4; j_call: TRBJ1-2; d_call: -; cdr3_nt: TGTGTCGGGGGGGCTAACTATGGCTACACCTTC; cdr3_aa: CVGGANYGYTF
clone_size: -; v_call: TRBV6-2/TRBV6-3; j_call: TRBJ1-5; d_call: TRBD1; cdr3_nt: TGTGCCAGCAGTCGCGATGGACAGGGGGGAAATCAGCCCCAGCATTTT; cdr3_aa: CASSRDGQGGNQPQHF
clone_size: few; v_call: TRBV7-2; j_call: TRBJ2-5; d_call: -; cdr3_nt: TGTGCCAGCAGGCTATATAGAACCCAAGAGACCCAGTACTTC; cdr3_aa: CASRLYRTQETQYF
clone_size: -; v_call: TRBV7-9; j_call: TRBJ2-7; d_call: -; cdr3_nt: TGTGCCAGCAGCTTACTCCCAGGCAGATCCTACGAGCAGTACTTC; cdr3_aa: CASSLLPGRSYEQYF
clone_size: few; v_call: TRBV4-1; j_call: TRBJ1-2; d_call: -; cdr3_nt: TGCGCCAGCAGCCAATTCTCCGGCCCCTATGGCTACACCTTC; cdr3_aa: CASSQFSGPYGYTF
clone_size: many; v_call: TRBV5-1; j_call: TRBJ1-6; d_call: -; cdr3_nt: TGCGCCAGCAGCTTGGGGACAGCACTTAATTCACCCCTCCACTTT; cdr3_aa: CASSLGTALNSPLHF
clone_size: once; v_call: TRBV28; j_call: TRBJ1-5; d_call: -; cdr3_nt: TGTGCCAGCAGTTTCATAGGAGGGTTACAGCCCCAGCATTTT; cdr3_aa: CASSFIGGLQPQHF
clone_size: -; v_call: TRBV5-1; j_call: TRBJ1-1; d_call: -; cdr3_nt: TGCGCCAGCAGCTTGGAGGGGCAGGACCGGGAAGCTTTCTTT; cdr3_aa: CASSLEGQDREAFF
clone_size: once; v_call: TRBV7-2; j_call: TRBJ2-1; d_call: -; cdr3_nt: TGTGCCAGCAGCTGGACAGAGTACAATGAGCAGTTCTTC; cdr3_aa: CASSWTEYNEQFF
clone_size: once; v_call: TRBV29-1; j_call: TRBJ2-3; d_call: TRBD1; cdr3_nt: TGCAGCGTTGAAGCGACAGGGGGCGCAGATATGCAGTATTTT; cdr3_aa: CSVEATGGADMQYF
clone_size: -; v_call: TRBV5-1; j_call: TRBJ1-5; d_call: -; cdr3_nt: TGCGCCAGCACGCCTGACGGGGGGAGCAATCAGCCCCAGCATTTT; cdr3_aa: CASTPDGGSNQPQHF
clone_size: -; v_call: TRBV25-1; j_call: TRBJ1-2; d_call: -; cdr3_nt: TGTGCCAGCAGTGGGCAGGGGAGAATCTATGGCTACACCTTC; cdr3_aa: CASSGQGRIYGYTF
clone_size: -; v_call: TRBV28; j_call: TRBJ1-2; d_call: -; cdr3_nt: TGTGCCAGCAGGTCCGAATCCCCCCTCCCTAACTATGGCTACACCTTC; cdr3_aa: CASRSESPLPNYGYTF
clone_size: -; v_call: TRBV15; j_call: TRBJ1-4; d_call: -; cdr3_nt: TGTGCCACCAGCAGAGATCTAACAGCAACTAATGAAAAACTGTTTTTT; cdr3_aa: CATSRDLTATNEKLFF
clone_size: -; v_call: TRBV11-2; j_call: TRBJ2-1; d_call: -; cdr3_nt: TGTGCCAGCAGCCCGGACCAGAACTACAATGAGCAGTTCTTC; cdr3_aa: CASSPDQNYNEQFF
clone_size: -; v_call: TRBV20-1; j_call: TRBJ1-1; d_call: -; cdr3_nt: TGCAGTGCTAGAGATCCCCAGGTGGGGGTCACTGAAGCTTTCTTT; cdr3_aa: CSARDPQVGVTEAFF
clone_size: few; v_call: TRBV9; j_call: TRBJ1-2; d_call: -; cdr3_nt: TGTGCCAGCAGCGTAGAGTCGAGGTGGGCGACCTATGGCTACACCTTC; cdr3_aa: CASSVESRWATYGYTF
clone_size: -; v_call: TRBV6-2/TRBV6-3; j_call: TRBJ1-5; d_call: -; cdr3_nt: TGTGCCAGCACTAACAGGGCGGCTGGCAATCAGCCCCAGCATTTT; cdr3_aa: CASTNRAAGNQPQHF
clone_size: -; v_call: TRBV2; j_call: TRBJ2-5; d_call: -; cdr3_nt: TGTGCCAGCAGTGTGATTGGGGTGGAGACCCAGTACTTC; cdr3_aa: CASSVIGVETQYF
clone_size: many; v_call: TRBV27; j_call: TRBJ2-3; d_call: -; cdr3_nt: TGTGCCAGCAGTTTAACAGCCCTCAGCACAGATACGCAGTATTTT; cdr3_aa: CASSLTALSTDTQYF
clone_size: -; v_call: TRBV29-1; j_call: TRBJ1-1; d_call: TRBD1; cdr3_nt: TGCAGCGTTGAAGCAGGGGGGAACACTGAAGCTTTCTTT; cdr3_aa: CSVEAGGNTEAFF
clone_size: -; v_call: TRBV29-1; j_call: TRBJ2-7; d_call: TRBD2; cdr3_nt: TGCAGCGTTGGGGGACTAGCGGGAGGCCTGTTCTACGAGCAGTACTTC; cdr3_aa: CSVGGLAGGLFYEQYF
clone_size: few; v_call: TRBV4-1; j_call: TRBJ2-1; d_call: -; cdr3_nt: TGCGCCAGCAGCCAAGGTCGTGAGCAGTTCTTC; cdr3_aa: CASSQGREQFF